The 30 T cell receptor beta chains presented below share a single source sample, sequenced in a study of OX40 agonist ivuxolimab in advanced cancers. The data were produced by immunoSEQ multiplex PCR, yet TCRdb's version contains in-frame clones alone and is incomplete. The sample carries about 47,000 clones, less than 90% recorded once. Specimen: CD4+ or CD8+ T cells sorted from blood, collected in a trial of the OX40 agonist ivuxolimab. The source is an adult with an advanced solid tumor such as melanoma, head and neck, liver or kidney cancer.

V usage is TRBV27 and J usage is TRBJ2-5, with a weak D call TRBD1 (6 bases). V was trimmed by 6 bases and J by 2 bases, leaving 16 bases between them. The length of the CDR3 is 15 residues. Germline CDR1 and CDR2: MNHEY and SMNVEV (reference sequence). Written as DNA, the CDR3 is TGTGCCAGCAGCCCTTCTTTCGGGACACAAGAGACCCAGTACTTC. It codes for CASSPSFGTQETQYF.

The genes are TRBV27 and TRBJ2-2; 9 nucleotides line up with TRBD1. Germline-derived CDR1 and CDR2 are MNHEY and SMNVEV (reference sequence). CDR3 size: 15 residues. V trimming: 6 bases; J trimming: 6 bases; junction bases outside the gene matches: 8. The CDR3 bases are TGTGCCAGCAGGAGGGACAGGGCCATATCCGGGGAGCTGTTTTTT. Its protein is CASRRDRAISGELFF.

V and J are TRBV28 and TRBJ2-7; D uncertain. There are 14 residues in the CDR3. V dropped 2 bases and J dropped 2 bases, with 10 bases sitting between them. Per the germline V gene, CDR1 is MDHEN and CDR2 is SYDVKM. CDR3 nucleotides: TGTGCCAGCAGTTTACGGCCAGATACCTACGAGCAGTACTTC. Amino acids: CASSLRPDTYEQYF.

The chain couples TRBV11-3 to TRBJ1-1; the D gene is possibly TRBD1 (6 bases). The CDR3 length is 14 residues. Trimming stripped 1 base from V and 1 base from J, with 7 bases between. The germline CDR1 and CDR2 sequences are SGHNT and YENEEA. CDR3 in DNA: TGTGCCAGCAGCTTAGGAGGGGGGAACACTGAAGCTTTCTTT. It encodes CASSLGGGNTEAFF.

V is TRBV27 and J is TRBJ2-2, with a weak D call TRBD2 (5 bases). Germline V gene data show CDR1 as MNHEY and CDR2 as SMNVEV (reference sequence). This CDR3 region has 15 residues. Trimming took 0 bases from V and 5 from J, leaving 10 bases between them. The CDR3 region has the DNA TGTGCCAGCAGTTTATCCGGGGATTGGACCGGGGAGCTGTTTTTT. It is translated as CASSLSGDWTGELFF.

The chain employs TRBV6-5 and TRBJ2-3; 10 bases align to TRBD2. The germline V gene has CDR1 MNHEY and CDR2 SVGAGI. J was trimmed by 1 base and V by 0 bases; bases with no gene match: 1. The CDR3 is 16 amino acids. The CDR3 spells CASSYSLAGGTDTQYF. In DNA form, the CDR3 reads TGTGCCAGCAGTTACTCCCTAGCGGGGGGCACAGATACGCAGTATTTT.

The V call is TRBV6-4, the J call TRBJ2-4; a weak D match, TRBD1 (6 bases). Germline V gives CDR1 MRHNA, CDR2 SNTAGT. This CDR3 has 14 residues. The V end was cut by 5 bases, the J end by 6 bases, with 14 bases between. The CDR3 is CASSPEDSINIQYF. CDR3 bases: TGTGCCAGCAGTCCCGAGGACAGTATAAACATTCAGTACTTC.

This clone appeared once. The rearrangement joins TRBV6-5 to TRBJ1-4; 7 bases fit TRBD1. Losses at the gene ends were 8 bases for V and 7 bases for J; bases not matched to a gene: 13. The CDR3 has 15 residues. CDR1 MNHEY and CDR2 SVGAGI come from the germline V gene. CDR3 DNA: TGTGCCAGCTCCCCGGCTGACAGGGACGGTGAAAAACTGTTTTTT. It translates to CASSPADRDGEKLFF.

The chain links TRBV5-4 to TRBJ2-1, with D possibly being TRBD1 (7 bases). V was cut by 1 base and J by 7 bases, with 15 bases left in between. CDR1 is SGHNT, CDR2 YYREEE, per germline (reference sequence). The CDR3 covers 15 residues. As DNA, the CDR3 is TGTGCCAGCAGCTTGTTTGTCGCAGGGGGGAATGAGCAGTTCTTC. This encodes CASSLFVAGGNEQFF.

This clone has just one count. The chain couples TRBV9 to TRBJ1-1; D might be TRBD1 (5 bases). V was pared by 3 bases and J by 5 bases, with 14 bases between. The CDR3 has 14 amino acids. CDR1 and CDR2 from the germline V gene are SGDLS and YYNGEE. CDR3 protein: CASSARAGTTEAFF. CDR3 sequence (DNA): TGTGCCAGCAGCGCTAGGGCGGGGACGACTGAAGCTTTCTTT.

The V and J genes are TRBV30 and TRBJ2-7; maybe TRBD2 (6 bases). The CDR3 has 14 residues. Germline V lookup: CDR1 GTSNPN, CDR2 SVGIG (reference sequence). V lost 2 bases and J 1 base, leaving 12 bases between the germline ends. This chain's CDR3 is CAWSPGLLSYEQYF. In DNA, the CDR3 is TGTGCCTGGAGTCCGGGACTTTTATCCTACGAGCAGTACTTC.

This chain links TRBV7-9 with TRBJ1-6; D remains unclear. The CDR3 covers 14 residues. V was trimmed by 9 bases and J by 7 bases, leaving 16 bases between them. Looked up from germline, CDR1 is SEHNR and CDR2 is FQNEAQ (reference sequence). The chain's CDR3 is CARPARGRNSPLHF. The CDR3 bases are TGTGCCAGACCCGCCCGAGGGAGGAATTCACCCCTCCACTTT. The variable domain in full, completed from reference TRBV7-9 and TRBJ1-6, reads DTGVSQNPRHKITKRGQNVTFRCDPISEHNRLYWYRQTLGQGPEFLTYFQNEAQLEKSRLLSDRFSAERPKGSFSTLEIQRTEQGDSAMYLCARPARGRNSPLHFGNGTRLTVT.

This chain uses TRBV7-3 with TRBJ2-3; TRBD2 aligns across 7 bases. The ends lost 7 bases at V and 1 base at J; junction bases unmatched: 8. Germline V gene lookup returns CDR1 SGHTA and CDR2 FQGTGA. This CDR3 has 15 residues. DNA of the CDR3: TGTGCCAGCACCAAAAGCGGGACGGGCACAGATACGCAGTATTTT. As protein: CASTKSGTGTDTQYF.

V is TRBV7-9 and J is TRBJ1-1, with D uncertain. The V gene's germline CDR1 is SEHNR and CDR2 FQNEAQ (reference sequence). With 0 bases removed from V and 5 bases from J, the gap between germline ends came to 10 bases. This CDR3 region has 14 residues. This CDR3 is CASSLAQRGTEAFF. CDR3 DNA: TGTGCCAGCAGCTTAGCCCAAAGAGGAACTGAAGCTTTCTTT.

V and J are TRBV7-9 and TRBJ2-7, with D hard to call. Per germline, CDR1 SEHNR and CDR2 FQNEAQ (reference sequence). V was cut by 0 bases and J by 0 bases, with 12 bases left in between. The CDR3 is 16 amino acids. The CDR3 spells CASSLAPASGSYEQYF. The CDR3 DNA is TGTGCCAGCAGCTTAGCCCCAGCCTCCGGCTCCTACGAGCAGTACTTC.

The V call is TRBV2, the J call TRBJ2-7; 7 nucleotides line up with TRBD2. V lost 8 bases and J lost 6; bases outside the gene matches: 16. Germline V CDR1 and CDR2: SNHLY, FYNNEI. The CDR3 extends over 15 amino acids. The CDR3 region is CASPPGGSRSGEQYF. CDR3 DNA: TGTGCCAGCCCCCCCGGGGGGAGCCGGTCAGGCGAGCAGTACTTC.

As regards this clone: At one of its ends the junction is not consistent with the germline gene, which may arise from a read error. V usage is TRBV28 and J usage is TRBJ2-2; D gene unclear. There are 13 residues in the CDR3. Germline CDR1 reads MDHEN; CDR2 reads SYDVKM. The CDR3 DNA follows: TGTGCCAGCTGTTTTCGGGTCACCGGGGAGCTGTTTTTT. This encodes CASCFRVTGELFF.

This rearrangement joins TRBV6-1 to TRBJ2-2; no definite D call. CDR1 and CDR2 (germline): MNHNS, SASEGT. The CDR3 totals 16 residues. Trimming took 3 bases from V and 4 from J, leaving 15 bases between them. The CDR3 protein is CASSEDPTAATGELFF. The CDR3 bases are TGTGCCAGCAGTGAGGACCCAACAGCCGCCACCGGGGAGCTGTTTTTT.

This clone is categorized as medium-sized. The V gene is TRBV5-4, the J gene TRBJ2-7; the D is unclear. Germline V lookup: CDR1 SGHNT, CDR2 YYREEE (reference sequence). This CDR3 has 16 amino acids. Deletions cut 4 bases from V and 2 bases from J, with 19 bases between. The CDR3 sequence is CASSLTLTQIPYEQYF. Written as DNA, the CDR3 is TGTGCCAGCAGCCTTACCTTGACGCAGATCCCCTACGAGCAGTACTTC.

DNA for the CDR3: TGTGCCAGCAGCTTAGGGATGACAGGGGAGACCCAGTACTTC. This translates into CASSLGMTGETQYF. The rearrangement joins TRBV7-6 to TRBJ2-5; TRBD1 aligns across 7 bases. CDR1 is SGHVS, CDR2 FNYEAQ, per germline. The CDR3 runs to 14 residues. The V segment lost 1 base and the J segment 5 bases; nucleotides outside the gene matches: 4.

The chain links TRBV4-2 to TRBJ1-1; D is undetermined. CDR3 size: 12 residues. V lost 1 base and J 4 bases, leaving 4 bases between the germline ends. The germline gives CDR1 LGHNA, CDR2 YNFKEQ. The CDR3 is CASSQVSTEAFF. The CDR3 DNA is TGTGCCAGCAGCCAAGTTAGCACTGAAGCTTTCTTT.

This clone was found once. The V and J genes are TRBV27 and TRBJ1-1, with TRBD1 as a possible D gene (6 bases). Trimming removed 7 bases from V and 1 base from J, with 13 bases in between. The CDR3 sequence is 14 residues long. Per the germline V gene, CDR1 is MNHEY and CDR2 is SMNVEV (reference sequence). As DNA, the CDR3 is TGTGCCAGCACCCCACAGGGTTGGAACACTGAAGCTTTCTTT. Translation gives CASTPQGWNTEAFF.

The chain links TRBV10-2 to TRBJ2-1; D is possibly TRBD2 (6 bases). This CDR3 region has 13 residues. V lost 6 bases and J lost 7, with 13 bases in between. CDR1 and CDR2 from the germline V gene are WSHSY and SAAADI. For the CDR3, the DNA is TGCGCCAGCAGATTAACTAGCACGAATGAGCAGTTCTTC. This sequence encodes CASRLTSTNEQFF.

The rearrangement links TRBV5-6 to TRBJ2-7; D is unclear. CDR1 and CDR2 (germline): SGHDT, YYEEEE. Trimming shortened V by 4 bases and J by 1 base, and 3 bases separated the two germline ends. The CDR3 consists of 11 residues. The CDR3 DNA reads as TGTGCCAGCAGCCAGTCCTACGAGCAGTACTTC. It yields the protein CASSQSYEQYF. Variable domain in full (rest from reference TRBV5-6 and TRBJ2-7): DAGVTQSPTHLIKTRGQQVTLRCSPKSGHDTVSWYQQALGQGPQFIFQYYEEEERQRGNFPDRFSGHQFPNYSSELNVNALLLGDSALYLCASSQSYEQYFGPGTRLTVT.

This clone is deemed medium-sized. The gene calls are TRBV7-9 and TRBJ2-3; 9 nucleotides line up with TRBD2. CDR3 length: 17 amino acids. The V gene's germline CDR1 is SEHNR and CDR2 FQNEAQ (reference sequence). V trimming: 4 bases; J trimming: 1 base; junction bases outside the gene matches: 9. CDR3 DNA sequence: TGTGCCAGCAGCTCCAGCCAGACTAGCGGCCGCACAGATACGCAGTATTTT. Protein sequence: CASSSSQTSGRTDTQYF.

The chain has TRBV28 and TRBJ2-5, with 9 bases that match TRBD1. Trimming at V came to 6 bases and at J to 5 bases, leaving 10 bases not matched to a gene. The CDR3 runs 15 residues. Germline V gives CDR1 MDHEN, CDR2 SYDVKM. The CDR3 sequence is CASRQDRGWKETQYF. CDR3 DNA: TGTGCCAGCAGACAGGACAGGGGATGGAAGGAGACCCAGTACTTC.

The V call is TRBV6-5, the J call TRBJ2-1; 11 bases are a match to TRBD2. The CDR3 spans 13 residues. Germline lookup yields CDR1 MNHEY and CDR2 SVGAGI. V lost 8 bases, J lost 8 bases, and 5 bases stayed unmatched. This CDR3 reads CASEIAGGDEQFF. The CDR3 DNA reads TGTGCCAGCGAAATAGCGGGAGGGGATGAGCAGTTCTTC.

The chain recombines TRBV7-9 with TRBJ2-1; 8 nucleotides align to TRBD2. CDR1 is SEHNR and CDR2 is FQNEAQ in the germline V gene (reference sequence). After removal of 1 base from V and 5 bases from J, the junction contained 7 bases not matched to a gene. The CDR3 runs to 16 residues. The CDR3 loop reads CASSLELTSGNNEQFF. The CDR3, as DNA: TGTGCCAGCAGCTTAGAACTTACTAGCGGCAACAATGAGCAGTTCTTC.

V usage is TRBV11-2 and J usage is TRBJ2-4; 8 bases map to TRBD2. CDR3 length equals 14 residues. The V segment lost 8 bases and the J segment 3 bases; nucleotides outside the gene matches: 6. Germline CDR1 is SGHAT and CDR2 is FQNNGV. The chain's CDR3 is CASRVAGIKNIQYF. The DNA for the CDR3 is TGTGCCAGCCGGGTAGCGGGAATCAAAAACATTCAGTACTTC.

This chain links TRBV14 with TRBJ1-6, with TRBD1 matching 7 bases. J was trimmed by 0 bases and V by 4 bases; bases with no gene match: 9. Germline loops: CDR1 SGHDN, CDR2 FVKESK. The CDR3 consists of 18 residues. CDR3 in DNA: TGTGCCAGCAGCCGAGGGACAGAATTTAACTCCTATAATTCACCCCTCCACTTT. Translation gives CASSRGTEFNSYNSPLHF.